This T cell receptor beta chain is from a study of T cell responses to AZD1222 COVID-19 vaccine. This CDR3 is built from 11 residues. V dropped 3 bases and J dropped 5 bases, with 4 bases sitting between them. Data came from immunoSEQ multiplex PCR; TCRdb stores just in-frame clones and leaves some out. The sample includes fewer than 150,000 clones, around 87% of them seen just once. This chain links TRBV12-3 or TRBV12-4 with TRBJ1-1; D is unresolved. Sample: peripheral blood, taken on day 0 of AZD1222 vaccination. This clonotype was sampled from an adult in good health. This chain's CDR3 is CASSLGTEAFF. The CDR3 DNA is TGTGCCAGCAGTTTGGGTACTGAAGCTTTCTTT.